Detailed here is one T cell receptor beta chain. No antigen is known for it. The data originate from a study of response to subunit inactivated influenza vaccine. General study points: Authors suggested that a seasonal influenza vaccination recruits few new T cells each time.

CDR3 length equals 14 residues. Germline assignment: CDR1 MNHEY and CDR2 SMNVEV (reference sequence). The V gene lost 6 bases and the J gene lost 0 bases, with 12 bases spanning the gap. Each CDR3 protein is one row after TCRdb ran MiXCR on the RT-PCR reads. The sample lists around 580,000 distinct CDR3 sequences, about 15% seen once, with 11% in the top ten. The sequence derives from a man between 45 and 60 years old who received an inactivated influenza vaccine. The V and J genes are TRBV27 and TRBJ2-7; D gene ambiguous. This specimen was PBMCs from blood, taken 11 to 12 days after vaccination. CDR3 DNA: TGTGCCAGCAGGCGCTTGCAGAGCTCCTACGAGCAGTACTTC. Residues: CASRRLQSSYEQYF.